Presented here are 22 T cell receptor beta chains from one specimen sequenced in a study of blood T cells in healthy people across ages. PCR was performed a second time for about 7 to 11 cycles using a sample-barcoded 5' primer and a J-beta primer mix. TCRdb processed the 5' RACE reads anew with MiXCR; each CDR3 protein has one entry. The data contain hundreds of thousands of distinct CDR3 sequences, 40% to 50% of them seen just once; the ten biggest clones take up around 30%. Sequenced: blood. Receptors were obtained from an elderly man in good health.

V gene TRBV6-2 or TRBV6-3 combines with J gene TRBJ1-5, with D tentatively TRBD1 (6 bases). CDR1 is MNHEY and CDR2 is SVGEGT in the germline V gene. There are 15 residues in the CDR3. The V gene lost 2 bases and the J gene lost 4 bases, with 12 bases spanning the gap. The CDR3, as DNA: TGTGCCAGCAGTTACACAGGGATTGGTAATCAGCCCCAGCATTTT. The encoded protein is CASSYTGIGNQPQHF.

This clonotype turned up a few times. The chain uses TRBV7-2 and TRBJ1-5, with D possibly TRBD1 on 5 matching bases. The germline V and J ends were trimmed by 5 bases and 4 bases, with 15 bases remaining between them. The CDR3 spans 15 residues. In germline, CDR1 is SGHTA, CDR2 FQGNSA. DNA of the CDR3: TGTGCCAGCAGCCCGGGACCCGAGGGAAATCAGCCCCAGCATTTT. It is translated as CASSPGPEGNQPQHF.

V gene TRBV20-1 combines with J gene TRBJ1-1; D is uncertain. Between the trimmed V and J ends, which lost 0 bases and 8 bases, there was a span of 10 bases. Germline values: CDR1 DFQATT, CDR2 SNEGSKA (reference sequence). This CDR3 contains 12 residues. The CDR3: CSARDEWQEAFF. The CDR3 region has the DNA TGCAGTGCTAGAGATGAGTGGCAGGAAGCTTTCTTT.

This clonotype was detected only once. The chain recombines TRBV5-1 with TRBJ2-7, with 8 nucleotides matching TRBD1. This CDR3 region has 13 residues. J gave up 5 bases and V 1 base, and 2 bases lay outside the gene matches. Per the germline V gene, CDR1 is SGHRS and CDR2 is YFSETQ. This CDR3 reads CASSLLQGDEQYF. In nucleotides, the CDR3 is TGCGCCAGCAGCTTGTTACAGGGGGACGAGCAGTACTTC.

This clonotype came up a few times. CDR3 sequence reads: CSARENSAPYEQYF. The DNA of the CDR3 is TGCAGTGCTAGAGAGAATTCGGCGCCCTACGAGCAGTACTTC. The V and J genes are TRBV20-1 and TRBJ2-7; D unclear. The germline V gene has CDR1 DFQATT and CDR2 SNEGSKA (reference sequence). The V gene lost 0 bases and the J gene lost 2 bases, with 11 bases spanning the gap. CDR3 length: 14 amino acids.

This clonotype was recorded a few times. The rearrangement joins TRBV20-1 to TRBJ2-1; 13 nucleotides align to TRBD2. The CDR3 extends over 15 amino acids. Germline trimming cut 5 bases from V and 8 bases from J; bases unmatched to any gene: 9. Germline V gene data show CDR1 as DFQATT and CDR2 as SNEGSKA (reference sequence). The CDR3 reads CSARPGTSGIDEQFF. The CDR3 DNA sequence: TGCAGTGCTCGTCCCGGGACTAGCGGGATAGATGAGCAGTTCTTC.

The rearrangement links TRBV7-8 to TRBJ2-1; 8 nucleotides align to TRBD2. Germline CDR1 and CDR2: SGHVS and FQNEAQ. V shed 2 bases, J shed 4 bases, and the junction held 19 bases outside the gene matches. The CDR3 is 20 residues long. The CDR3 sequence: CASSLLVRREGLSGYNEQFF. DNA of the CDR3: TGTGCCAGCAGCTTACTGGTGCGCCGGGAGGGCCTCTCCGGTTACAATGAGCAGTTCTTC.

The rearrangement links TRBV20-1 to TRBJ1-2, with a weak D call TRBD1 (5 bases). CDR1 and CDR2 (germline): DFQATT, SNEGSKA (reference sequence). The CDR3 is 12 residues long. Trimming left V 1 base short and J 8 bases short, with 11 bases between. The CDR3: CSARVGEAGYTF. The CDR3 DNA reads TGCAGTGCTAGAGTGGGGGAGGCGGGCTACACCTTC.

A word on this clonotype: The junction differs from germline at one of its ends, possibly a read error. The chain joins TRBV30 to TRBJ1-2, with 8 nucleotides matching TRBD1. This CDR3 region has 15 residues. Looked up from germline, CDR1 is GTSNPN and CDR2 is SVGIG (reference sequence). CDR3 amino acids: CAGSGKTGGRDGYTF. CDR3 nucleotide sequence: TGTGCCGGGAGTGGAAAAACAGGGGGAAGGGATGGCTACACCTTC.

V usage is TRBV5-1 and J usage is TRBJ2-3; 8 nucleotides match TRBD2. The J segment lost 3 bases and the V segment lost 4 bases, leaving 7 bases of the junction unmatched. The CDR3 sequence is 15 residues long. Germline-derived CDR1 and CDR2 are SGHRS and YFSETQ. The CDR3 protein is CASSPRGGETDTQYF. CDR3 nucleotide sequence: TGCGCCAGCAGCCCCCGGGGGGGGGAGACAGATACGCAGTATTTT. The full variable domain, rest sourced from reference TRBV5-1 and TRBJ2-3, is KAGVTQTPRYLIKTRGQQVTLSCSPISGHRSVSWYQQTPGQGLQFLFEYFSETQRNKGNFPGRFSGRQFSNSRSEMNVSTLELGDSALYLCASSPRGGETDTQYFGPGTRLTVL.

This clonotype was seen more than once but under ten times. Here the CDR3 reads CASSLWGGSVNGDIQYF. As DNA, the CDR3 is TGTGCCAGCAGCTTATGGGGCGGGAGTGTGAACGGAGACATTCAGTACTTC. This sequence joins TRBV7-2 and TRBJ2-4, with 7 bases lining up with TRBD2. Germline V lookup: CDR1 SGHTA, CDR2 FQGNSA. This CDR3 has 17 residues. V dropped 2 bases and J dropped 8; count of bases not matched to a gene: 15.

The CDR3 reads CASSRAGTTGTRRTEAFF. Here the CDR3 DNA reads TGCGCCAGCAGCCGGGCGGGGACAACCGGGACCCGGAGGACTGAAGCTTTCTTT. The rearrangement joins TRBV4-3 to TRBJ1-1; tentatively, D is TRBD1 (6 bases). CDR3 length equals 18 residues. Trimming removed 4 bases at V and 5 bases at J, with 26 bases between. The germline V gene has CDR1 LGHNA and CDR2 YSLEER.

This clonotype was detected only once. This chain connects TRBV20-1 to TRBJ1-3; D may be TRBD1 (6 bases). Trimming removed 5 bases from V and 8 bases from J, with 16 bases in between. The CDR3 is 13 residues long. Germline V CDR1 and CDR2: DFQATT, SNEGSKA (reference sequence). The CDR3 sequence is CSADSGEGDTIYF. The CDR3 DNA sequence: TGCAGTGCTGATTCGGGGGAGGGGGACACCATATATTTT.

The J gene is TRBJ1-1, the V gene TRBV29-1; D is uncertain. The CDR3 runs to 15 residues. Germline values: CDR1 SQVTM, CDR2 ANQGSEA. V lost 6 bases, J lost 3 bases, and 20 bases lay in between. CDR3 DNA sequence: TGCAGCGTGGGAAGTAGAACCTCAGTATACACTGAAGCTTTCTTT. It is translated as CSVGSRTSVYTEAFF.

A remark on this clonotype: The junction does not match germline at one end; this may be a read error. The chain combines TRBV4-3 with TRBJ2-1; D is unclear. CDR1 and CDR2 (germline): LGHNA, YSLEER. The CDR3 is made up of 14 amino acids. The CDR3 is CTSSQGPHLGEQFF. The CDR3 nucleotides are TGCACCAGCAGCCAAGGACCGCACCTCGGTGAGCAGTTCTTC.

The chain carries TRBV14 and TRBJ2-1; D assignment may be TRBD1 or TRBD2 (6 bases each). The CDR3 contains 12 residues. The V end was cut by 4 bases, the J end by 15 bases, with 16 bases between. Germline CDR1 and CDR2: SGHDN and FVKESK. The CDR3: CASSPDGGQGFF. In nucleotides, the CDR3 is TGTGCCAGCAGCCCAGACGGGGGCCAGGGGTTCTTC.

This clonotype was counted only a few times. J is TRBJ2-3 and V is TRBV6-6; D uncertain. Germline assignment: CDR1 MNHNY and CDR2 SVGAGI (reference sequence). This CDR3 has 14 residues. V was pared by 5 bases and J by 0 bases, with 9 bases between. The CDR3 sequence: CASSPLTSTDTQYF. Written as DNA, the CDR3 is TGTGCCAGCAGTCCACTAACTAGCACAGATACGCAGTATTTT.

V is TRBV20-1 and J is TRBJ2-2; TRBD1 matches 7 bases. The CDR3 sequence is 14 residues long. CDR1 and CDR2 from the germline V gene are DFQATT and SNEGSKA (reference sequence). The V and J ends lost 2 bases and 5 bases, in that order; junction bases with no gene match: 5. CDR3 bases: TGCAGTGCTAGATCCCGACAGGGTACCGGGGAGCTGTTTTTT. It codes for CSARSRQGTGELFF.

The rearrangement uses TRBV20-1 and TRBJ1-5, with D perhaps matching TRBD1 (6 bases). Trimming took 3 bases from V and 5 from J, leaving 20 bases between them. CDR3 length: 16 amino acids. Germline CDR1 reads DFQATT; CDR2 reads SNEGSKA (reference sequence). This CDR3 reads CSARKGGAASDQPQHF. The CDR3 DNA reads TGCAGTGCTAGGAAGGGGGGCGCCGCGTCCGATCAGCCCCAGCATTTT.

Only a few counts were recorded for this clonotype. The chain recombines TRBV3-1 with TRBJ2-7, with D unresolved. Trimming took off 0 bases at V and 1 base at J, with 7 bases between the two ends. Looked up from germline, CDR1 is LGHDT and CDR2 is YNNKEL (reference sequence). The CDR3 is 14 residues long. CDR3 bases: TGTGCCAGCAGCCAAGATTTGGTGTCCTACGAGCAGTACTTC. Translating it yields CASSQDLVSYEQYF.

The V gene is TRBV9, the J gene TRBJ2-3, with 9 bases that match TRBD2. The junction had 8 bases not matched to a gene; V was cut back by 0 bases and J by 0 bases. Per the germline V gene, CDR1 is SGDLS and CDR2 is YYNGEE. The CDR3 has 18 amino acids. The DNA for the CDR3 is TGTGCCAGCAGCGTAGGTGCTAGCGGGGACCCTAGCACAGATACGCAGTATTTT. It translates to CASSVGASGDPSTDTQYF.

This clonotype was counted a few times. The chain recombines TRBV7-8 with TRBJ2-5; TRBD1 agrees at 7 bases. The CDR3 runs to 13 residues. Germline lookup yields CDR1 SGHVS and CDR2 FQNEAQ. V shed 4 bases, J shed 3 bases, and the junction held 2 bases outside the gene matches. Here the CDR3 reads CASSYDREETQYF. Written as DNA, the CDR3 is TGTGCCAGCAGCTATGACAGGGAAGAGACCCAGTACTTC.